These 6 T cell receptor beta chains originate from one sample sequenced in a study of shared clonotypes between healthy human individuals. Libraries were prepared by immunoSEQ multiplex PCR; TCRdb keeps only in-frame clonotypes and omits some of them. The sample records under 850,000 clones, around 77% being singletons. The sequencing input was memory CD4+ T cells sorted from blood. The subset here: CD45RA-negative fraction. The receptors were sampled from a woman aged 25 to 39 in good health.

The V gene is TRBV19, the J gene TRBJ2-5, with 8 bases matching TRBD1. Unmatched junction bases numbered 9, after V lost 7 bases and J lost 5 bases. The CDR3 sequence is 14 residues long. The germline CDR1 and CDR2 sequences are LNHDA and SQIVND (reference sequence). CDR3 in amino acids: CASNSVQGAETQYF. The CDR3 DNA reads TGTGCCAGTAACTCCGTCCAGGGGGCGGAGACCCAGTACTTC.

The rearrangement joins TRBV30 to TRBJ2-5, with 9 bases identical to TRBD1. Judging by the DNA end, TRBJ2-7 fits better; the J call may be wrong. From germline, CDR1 is GTSNPN and CDR2 SVGIG (reference sequence). This CDR3 has 12 residues. CDR3 protein: CAGKTGGYEQYF. CDR3 sequence (DNA): TGTGCCGGAAAGACAGGGGGCTACGAGCAGTACTTC.

About this clone itself: Other DNA sequences within the sample encode an identical CDR3. The chain uses TRBV28 and TRBJ1-3; D not resolved. This CDR3 is 14 amino acids long. Trimming stripped 1 base from V and 0 bases from J, with 4 bases between. Per the germline V gene, CDR1 is MDHEN and CDR2 is SYDVKM. CDR3 region: CASSLLSSGNTIYF. The CDR3, as DNA: TGTGCCAGCAGTTTATTAAGCTCTGGAAACACCATATATTTT.

This clone has a single count. V gene TRBV7-9 combines with J gene TRBJ2-5; the D gene is possibly TRBD1 (5 bases). The CDR3 is 14 amino acids. V was pared by 3 bases and J by 2 bases, with 10 bases between. Germline assignment: CDR1 SEHNR and CDR2 FQNEAQ (reference sequence). Written as DNA, the CDR3 is TGTGCCAGCAGCTTCCAGGACATTCAAGAGACCCAGTACTTC. Amino acids: CASSFQDIQETQYF.

CDR3: CASSLEGVSYEQYF. The CDR3 DNA reads TGTGCCAGCAGTTTGGAAGGGGTGAGCTACGAGCAGTACTTC. The genes are TRBV28 and TRBJ2-7, with D possibly TRBD1 on 5 matching bases. V was pared by 3 bases and J by 3 bases, with 12 bases between. CDR3 length: 14 amino acids. Germline V gives CDR1 MDHEN, CDR2 SYDVKM.

The chain employs TRBV29-1 and TRBJ2-5, with 8 bases matching TRBD2. The J call may be wrong; the DNA end is better matched by TRBJ2-7. The CDR3 covers 12 residues. Germline V lookup: CDR1 SQVTM, CDR2 ANQGSEA. The CDR3 here is CSVRTSSLEQYF. CDR3 in DNA: TGCAGCGTCAGGACTAGCTCCCTCGAGCAGTACTTC.